Presented here are 30 T cell receptor beta chains from one specimen sequenced in a study of T cell responses to AZD1222 COVID-19 vaccine. Some clones are missing from TCRdb's copy, which holds only in-frame ones; the method was immunoSEQ multiplex PCR. This sample carries some 80,000 clones, about 87% of them seen once, and the ten largest clones take approximately 11%. The material was peripheral blood, obtained 28 days after the second dose of the MenACWY control vaccine. The source is an adult who received the MenACWY meningococcal vaccine as a control.

This rearrangement joins TRBV19 to TRBJ1-5; no firm D call. The CDR3 consists of 13 residues. Germline V gene data show CDR1 as LNHDA and CDR2 as SQIVND (reference sequence). The ends were cut back, 3 bases at V and 5 bases at J, with 8 bases in the middle. CDR3 sequence reads: CASSISTDQPQHF. The CDR3 DNA sequence: TGTGCCAGTAGTATTTCGACGGATCAGCCCCAGCATTTT. The full variable domain, completed using reference TRBV19 and TRBJ1-5, is DGGITQSPKYLFRKEGQNVTLSCEQNLNHDAMYWYRQDPGQGLRLIYYSQIVNDFQKGDIAEGYSVSREKKESFPLTVTSAQKNPTAFYLCASSISTDQPQHFGDGTRLSIL.

V usage is TRBV19 and J usage is TRBJ2-2; 8 bases are shared with TRBD1. This CDR3 has 14 amino acids. J lost 4 bases, V lost 8 bases, and 6 bases had no gene match. Looked up from germline, CDR1 is LNHDA and CDR2 is SQIVND (reference sequence). CDR3 sequence reads: CASGRTGLTGELFF. Here the CDR3 DNA reads TGTGCCAGTGGGAGGACAGGGCTCACCGGGGAGCTGTTTTTT.

This chain joins TRBV9 and TRBJ1-4; D possibly corresponds to TRBD1 (5 bases). CDR1 SGDLS and CDR2 YYNGEE come from the germline V gene. The CDR3 has 14 residues. Trimming stripped 6 bases from V and 8 bases from J, with 17 bases between. CDR3 amino acids: CASTEGLLGEKLFF. The DNA of the CDR3 is TGTGCCAGCACCGAGGGACTTTTGGGGGAAAAACTGTTTTTT.

The chain uses TRBV18 and TRBJ1-6; 9 positions match TRBD1. Trimming removed 2 bases from V and 7 bases from J; junction bases left unmatched: 3. This CDR3 contains 15 residues. In germline, CDR1 is KGHSH, CDR2 LQKENI. The CDR3 bases are TGTGCCAGCTCACCAGGGACAGGGTTGAATTCACCCCTCCACTTT. It yields the protein CASSPGTGLNSPLHF. The whole variable domain, filled in from reference TRBV18 and TRBJ1-6, reads NAGVMQNPRHLVRRRGQEARLRCSPMKGHSHVYWYRQLPEEGLKFMVYLQKENIIDESGMPKERFSAEFPKEGPSILRIQQVVRGDSAAYFCASSPGTGLNSPLHFGNGTRLTVT.

This chain links TRBV10-3 with TRBJ2-3; 9 nucleotides line up with TRBD2. The CDR3 extends over 15 amino acids. Germline values: CDR1 ENHRY, CDR2 SYGVKD. V was clipped by 10 bases and J by 2 bases; unmatched bases: 10. CDR3 amino acids: CATLKSGGYTDTQYF. CDR3 sequence (DNA): TGTGCCACCCTTAAGAGCGGGGGGTACACAGATACGCAGTATTTT.

This chain joins TRBV30 and TRBJ2-7, with TRBD2 as a possible D gene (5 bases). Germline loops: CDR1 GTSNPN, CDR2 SVGIG (reference sequence). The CDR3 covers 12 residues. V was cut by 5 bases and J by 3 bases, with 11 bases left in between. The CDR3 nucleotides read TGTGCCTGGGGACTCAAGTTCTACGAGCAGTACTTC. It yields the protein CAWGLKFYEQYF.

The chain links TRBV6-2 or TRBV6-3 to TRBJ1-1; possibly TRBD1 for D (6 bases). This CDR3 contains 13 residues. Germline loops: CDR1 MNHEY, CDR2 SVGEGT. The V and J ends lost 4 bases and 5 bases respectively, with 11 bases between them. As DNA, the CDR3 is TGTGCCAGCAGTTTTAAGGGGGAAACTGAAGCTTTCTTT. This translates into CASSFKGETEAFF.

Turning to this clone: The junction departs from germline at one end; a sequencing error may be responsible. The J gene is TRBJ1-5, the V gene TRBV6-1, with TRBD1 identical over 9 bases. Germline V gene sequence: CDR1 MNHNS, CDR2 SASEGT. The CDR3 totals 14 residues. The DNA for the CDR3 is TGTGCCAGCCGTGAGACAGGGGGGGATCAGCCCCAGCATTTT. Encoded protein: CASRETGGDQPQHF.

The V call is TRBV6-2 or TRBV6-3, the J call TRBJ2-1; 12 positions match TRBD2. V lost 4 bases to trimming and J lost 9 bases; unmatched junction nucleotides: 10. CDR1 is MNHEY and CDR2 is SVGEGT in the germline V gene. This CDR3 comprises 16 residues. The chain's CDR3 is CASSSLTSGGLAEQFF. CDR3 sequence (DNA): TGTGCCAGCAGTTCCCTGACTAGCGGGGGATTGGCTGAGCAGTTCTTC.

The chain links TRBV4-2 to TRBJ1-2; 9 bases agree with TRBD1. CDR3 length: 18 residues. Germline V gene data show CDR1 as LGHNA and CDR2 as YNFKEQ. Losses at the gene ends were 0 bases for V and 6 bases for J; bases not matched to a gene: 14. The CDR3, as DNA: TGTGCCAGCAGCCAAGAATATAGGACAGGGGCAGGGTATAATGGCTACACCTTC. Its translation is CASSQEYRTGAGYNGYTF.

V gene TRBV6-2 or TRBV6-3 combines with J gene TRBJ1-1; no clear D gene. The germline V gene encodes CDR1 MNHEY and CDR2 SVGEGT. This CDR3 has 14 residues. V lost 6 bases and J 7 bases, leaving 18 bases between the germline ends. DNA of the CDR3: TGTGCCAGCAGCCCGACTCGTCGGGTCGGTGAAGCTTTCTTT. Translation: CASSPTRRVGEAFF.

V gene TRBV9 combines with J gene TRBJ2-5; tentative D call: TRBD1 (7 bases). The germline V gene has CDR1 SGDLS and CDR2 YYNGEE. With 7 bases removed from V and 1 base from J, the gap between germline ends came to 14 bases. The CDR3 contains 14 residues. CDR3 in DNA: TGTGCCAGCGGCCAGGGGGGACTCCAAGAGACCCAGTACTTC. Amino acids: CASGQGGLQETQYF. The full variable domain, in which reference TRBV9 and TRBJ2-5 provide the parts outside the CDR3, is DSGVTQTPKHLITATGQRVTLRCSPRSGDLSVYWYQQSLDQGLQFLIQYYNGEERAKGNILERFSAQQFPDLHSELNLSSLELGDSALYFCASGQGGLQETQYFGPGTRLLVL.

This clone was recorded only once. The chain couples TRBV30 to TRBJ2-3; the D call may be TRBD1 or TRBD2 (5 bases each). There are 15 residues in the CDR3. The germline V gene encodes CDR1 GTSNPN and CDR2 SVGIG (reference sequence). Trimming shortened V by 0 bases and J by 3 bases, and 13 bases separated the two germline ends. In nucleotides, the CDR3 is TGTGCCTGGAGTGTGGGGGACCCGCAGACAGATACGCAGTATTTT. It yields the protein CAWSVGDPQTDTQYF. The full variable domain, in which reference TRBV30 and TRBJ2-3 provide the parts outside the CDR3, is SQTIHQWPATLVQPVGSPLSLECTVEGTSNPNLYWYRQAAGRGLQLLFYSVGIGQISSEVPQNLSASRPQDRQFILSSKKLLLSDSGFYLCAWSVGDPQTDTQYFGPGTRLTVL.

The chain joins TRBV27 to TRBJ1-2; maybe TRBD1 (6 bases). This CDR3 comprises 13 residues. Germline V gives CDR1 MNHEY, CDR2 SMNVEV (reference sequence). The V gene lost 3 bases and the J gene lost 3 bases, with 8 bases spanning the gap. CDR3 sequence reads: CASSFRQDYGYTF. CDR3 sequence (DNA): TGTGCCAGCAGTTTCCGACAGGACTATGGCTACACCTTC.

V and J are TRBV5-6 and TRBJ1-6; tentatively, D is TRBD1 (6 bases). CDR3 length: 15 residues. Trimming stripped 4 bases from V and 7 bases from J, with 15 bases between. Germline CDR1 and CDR2: SGHDT and YYEEEE. The CDR3 nucleotides read TGTGCCAGCAGCCCCGGACAGCGGGACAATTCACCCCTCCACTTT. Translated: CASSPGQRDNSPLHF.

In DNA, the CDR3 is TGCGCCAGCAGCACGGGACTAGCGGGGACATACAATGAGCAGTTCTTC. This translates into CASSTGLAGTYNEQFF. This rearrangement joins TRBV5-1 to TRBJ2-1; 13 nucleotides line up with TRBD2. Losses at the gene ends were 4 bases for V and 4 bases for J; bases not matched to a gene: 5. From germline, CDR1 is SGHRS and CDR2 YFSETQ. The CDR3 has 16 residues.

The chain links TRBV18 to TRBJ1-4, with a weak D call TRBD1 (5 bases). The CDR3 sequence is 13 residues long. With 8 bases removed from V and 5 bases from J, the gap between germline ends came to 12 bases. The germline gives CDR1 KGHSH, CDR2 LQKENI. Here the CDR3 DNA reads TGTGCCAGCGCCCGGGACCAGAATGAAAAACTGTTTTTT. It encodes CASARDQNEKLFF.

The chain links TRBV5-1 to TRBJ2-2, with D tentatively TRBD1 (5 bases). The length of the CDR3 is 15 residues. Per the germline V gene, CDR1 is SGHRS and CDR2 is YFSETQ. V was shortened by 1 base and J by 7 bases, with 14 bases between the two germline ends. CDR3 bases: TGCGCCAGCAGCTTGAGTCAGGGCAATATCGGGGAGCTGTTTTTT. Translated, it gives CASSLSQGNIGELFF.

This clone was seen a few times. The CDR3 DNA reads TGTGCCAGCAGCCAGATAACCCAGCTAGCGGGGGGGTACGAGCAGTACTTC. Its protein is CASSQITQLAGGYEQYF. The chain is built from TRBV4-2 and TRBJ2-7; 12 bases map to TRBD2. Germline V gives CDR1 LGHNA, CDR2 YNFKEQ. Trimming took 3 bases from V and 4 from J; bases not matched to a gene: 10. The CDR3 has 17 residues.

The V gene is TRBV29-1, the J gene TRBJ1-1; TRBD1 matches 8 bases. CDR3 length equals 13 residues. J gave up 2 bases and V 6 bases, and 5 bases lay outside the gene matches. Germline assignment: CDR1 SQVTM and CDR2 ANQGSEA. The CDR3 region is CSVRGQGNTEAFF. CDR3 bases: TGCAGCGTACGCGGACAGGGAAACACTGAAGCTTTCTTT.

This chain uses TRBV30 with TRBJ1-2, with unresolved D. Trimming shortened V by 5 bases and J by 7 bases, and 14 bases separated the two germline ends. The CDR3 extends over 12 amino acids. The germline CDR1 and CDR2 sequences are GTSNPN and SVGIG (reference sequence). The CDR3 bases are TGTGCCTGGTCGGAGGGAGCGGCTGGCTACACCTTC. This sequence encodes CAWSEGAAGYTF. Using reference TRBV30 and TRBJ1-2 for the parts outside the CDR3, the full variable domain is SQTIHQWPATLVQPVGSPLSLECTVEGTSNPNLYWYRQAAGRGLQLLFYSVGIGQISSEVPQNLSASRPQDRQFILSSKKLLLSDSGFYLCAWSEGAAGYTFGSGTRLTVV.

CDR3 bases: TGTGCCAGCTCACTTGACAGGGGGCAGAATCAGCCCCAGCATTTT. Residues: CASSLDRGQNQPQHF. V gene TRBV18 combines with J gene TRBJ1-5; TRBD1 matches at 10 bases. The CDR3 spans 15 residues. Trimming at V came to 4 bases and at J to 4 bases, leaving 4 bases not matched to a gene. Germline V lookup: CDR1 KGHSH, CDR2 LQKENI.

The chain uses TRBV3-1 (or the pseudogene TRBV3-2) and TRBJ1-6; 9 bases fit TRBD1. With V trimmed by 0 bases and J by 9 bases, 12 bases remained unmatched. The CDR3 has 18 amino acids. Germline CDR1 is LGHDT and CDR2 is YNNKEL (reference sequence). CDR3 loop: CASSQDRPTGGASSPLHF. CDR3 sequence (DNA): TGTGCCAGCAGCCAAGATCGTCCTACAGGGGGCGCGAGTTCACCCCTCCACTTT.

The rearrangement joins TRBV10-3 to TRBJ2-3; 9 bases fit TRBD1. This CDR3 is 17 amino acids long. The germline CDR1 and CDR2 sequences are ENHRY and SYGVKD. V lost 3 bases to trimming and J lost 5 bases; unmatched junction nucleotides: 12. The CDR3 loop is CAISEGANRGRIDTQYF. DNA of the CDR3: TGTGCCATCAGTGAAGGGGCAAACAGGGGGCGCATAGATACGCAGTATTTT.

This CDR3 reads CASSSFVGLGQPQHF. The CDR3 DNA is TGTGCCAGCAGCTCTTTCGTGGGGCTGGGTCAGCCCCAGCATTTT. The chain links TRBV5-6 to TRBJ1-5; perhaps TRBD1 as D (5 bases). With 3 bases removed from V and 6 bases from J, the gap between germline ends came to 16 bases. Germline V gene sequence: CDR1 SGHDT, CDR2 YYEEEE. CDR3 length equals 15 residues.

In its sample, this clone was seen a few times. The chain carries TRBV7-2 and TRBJ1-5; 7 bases line up with TRBD1. V shed 1 base, J shed 5 bases, and the junction held 5 bases outside the gene matches. CDR1 is SGHTA and CDR2 is FQGNSA in the germline V gene. This CDR3 has 15 amino acids. DNA for the CDR3: TGTGCCAGCAGCTTAGGGTCAGGGGGGGATCAGCCCCAGCATTTT. Translated, it gives CASSLGSGGDQPQHF.

This chain joins TRBV9 and TRBJ2-2, with 7 bases that match TRBD1. CDR3 length equals 15 residues. The V gene end was trimmed by 4 bases and the J gene end by 6 bases; junction bases not matched to a gene: 9. Germline-derived CDR1 and CDR2 are SGDLS and YYNGEE. CDR3 residues: CASSPTPQGAGELFF. As DNA, the CDR3 is TGTGCCAGCAGCCCAACACCTCAGGGGGCCGGGGAGCTGTTTTTT.

This clone is classed as medium-sized. The rearrangement joins TRBV3-1 (or the pseudogene TRBV3-2) to TRBJ2-1; 7 positions agree with TRBD1. Trimming removed 4 bases from V and 6 bases from J; junction bases left unmatched: 6. The length of the CDR3 is 14 residues. Germline lookup yields CDR1 LGHDT and CDR2 YNNKEL (reference sequence). The DNA of the CDR3 is TGTGCCAGCAGCCCCTTGGCAGGGGGCAATGAGCAGTTCTTC. Its translation: CASSPLAGGNEQFF.

The CDR3 region is CASSSQDRNSPLHF. CDR3 DNA: TGTGCCAGCAGTTCTCAGGACCGTAATTCACCCCTCCACTTT. The rearrangement joins TRBV6-1 to TRBJ1-6, with unresolved D. The germline V gene has CDR1 MNHNS and CDR2 SASEGT. CDR3 length equals 14 residues. The germline V and J ends were trimmed by 5 bases and 6 bases, with 11 bases remaining between them.

In its sample, this clone was seen once. CDR3 protein: CATTGTFNTGELFF. The CDR3 nucleotides read TGTGCCACTACCGGGACTTTTAACACCGGGGAGCTGTTTTTT. The chain uses TRBV6-5 and TRBJ2-2, with D possibly matching TRBD2 (6 bases). Germline V gives CDR1 MNHEY, CDR2 SVGAGI. Trimming took off 10 bases at V and 2 bases at J, with 14 bases between the two ends. The CDR3 runs to 14 residues.